The clone carrying this TCR beta chain was detected only once. Its antigen remains unknown. The CDR3 is 13 amino acids. V lost 9 bases and J lost 4, with 15 bases in between. Germline loops: CDR1 MNHNY, CDR2 SVGAGI (reference sequence). This sample stems from a study of cytomegalovirus exposure and HLA in healthy donors. Whole-study findings and limits: Sequencing likely produced, as an artifact, a cluster of highly shared sequence variants. Among TCR beta chains, those listed as cytomegalovirus-associated numbered more than 150. TCR beta V- and J-gene trimming, according to a later analysis, was linked to a missense DCLRE1C variant.

The PCR used 60 Vbeta and 13 Jbeta primers. Clones were sequenced by immunoSEQ multiplex PCR, and TCRdb holds only the in-frame ones, with some missing. Here the sample spans over 100,000 clones, just under 90% being singletons. The sequence was obtained from a woman in her 30s in good health and CMV-seronegative. V and J are TRBV6-6 and TRBJ1-2; D possibly corresponds to TRBD1 (6 bases). The sequenced sample consisted of PBMCs. The CDR3 spells CASLRTESYGYTF. CDR3 bases: TGTGCCAGTCTACGGACAGAATCCTATGGCTACACCTTC.